The 17 T cell receptor beta chains below all came from one sample that was sequenced in a study of T cell responses to AZD1222 COVID-19 vaccine. Repertoires were generated with immunoSEQ multiplex PCR, while TCRdb's copy carries only in-frame clones and drops some. The repertoire has 83,000 or so clones, roughly 88% of them found once; the top ten carry roughly 5.1%. This specimen consisted of peripheral blood, obtained on day 0 of MenACWY control vaccination. These receptor sequences come from an adult in good health.

The CDR3 DNA reads TGTGCCAGTAGGTGGGGGCGGAGGGGTCAGCCCCAGCATTTT. As protein: CASRWGRRGQPQHF. This chain uses TRBV19 with TRBJ1-5; a possible D gene is TRBD1 (6 bases). The CDR3 is 14 amino acids. CDR1 and CDR2 (germline): LNHDA, SQIVND (reference sequence). V was shortened by 6 bases and J by 6 bases, with 15 bases between the two germline ends.

V is TRBV19 and J is TRBJ2-6, with no clear D. This CDR3 spans 15 amino acids. Germline V gene sequence: CDR1 LNHDA, CDR2 SQIVND (reference sequence). V dropped 7 bases and J dropped 0 bases, with 10 bases sitting between them. The CDR3 DNA reads TGTGCCAGTAAGAGGAGAGACTCTGGGGCCAACGTCCTGACTTTC. It specifies CASKRRDSGANVLTF.

The CDR3 bases are TGTGCTAGTGGTCCGAAGGGAGATACGCAGTATTTT. This translates into CASGPKGDTQYF. The chain couples TRBV12-5 to TRBJ2-3; D is unresolved. V gave up 5 bases and J gave up 5 bases, with 8 bases separating them. In germline, CDR1 is LGHNT, CDR2 FRNRAP. The CDR3 has 12 residues.

This sequence joins TRBV19 and TRBJ2-2; no clear D gene. Per the germline V gene, CDR1 is LNHDA and CDR2 is SQIVND (reference sequence). Trimming removed 10 bases at V and 2 bases at J, with 5 bases between. This CDR3 contains 11 residues. DNA for the CDR3: TGTGCCACCTCAAACACCGGGGAGCTGTTTTTT. Amino acids: CATSNTGELFF.

V usage is TRBV7-2 and J usage is TRBJ2-5; 9 nucleotides agree with TRBD1. Per germline, CDR1 SGHTA and CDR2 FQGNSA. The CDR3 has 16 residues. Germline trimming cut 4 bases from V and 3 bases from J; bases unmatched to any gene: 9. This CDR3 is CASSSRFRDREETQYF. The CDR3 region has the DNA TGTGCCAGCAGCTCGAGGTTCCGGGACAGGGAAGAGACCCAGTACTTC.

The chain recombines TRBV14 with TRBJ2-5; 10 nucleotides line up with TRBD2. CDR1 is SGHDN and CDR2 is FVKESK in the germline V gene. Trimming cost V 1 base and J 1 base; bases outside gene matches: 18. This CDR3 has 21 residues. The CDR3: CASSQAPLAVVAGGPQETQYF. The CDR3, as DNA: TGTGCCAGCAGCCAAGCTCCCCTAGCGGTTGTAGCGGGAGGCCCCCAAGAGACCCAGTACTTC. Full variable domain (remainder filled in from reference TRBV14 and TRBJ2-5): EAGVTQFPSHSVIEKGQTVTLRCDPISGHDNLYWYRRVMGKEIKFLLHFVKESKQDESGMPNNRFLAERTGGTYSTLKVQPAELEDSGVYFCASSQAPLAVVAGGPQETQYFGPGTRLLVL.

The V gene is TRBV11-2, the J gene TRBJ2-1, with D unclear. Germline loops: CDR1 SGHAT, CDR2 FQNNGV. This CDR3 is 10 amino acids long. V was shortened by 3 bases and J by 6 bases, with 0 bases between the two germline ends. The CDR3, as DNA: TGTGCCAGCAGCTTCAATGAGCAGTTCTTC. It translates to CASSFNEQFF.

The CDR3 here is CASSERGEKLFF. The CDR3 DNA is TGTGCCAGCAGTGAAAGAGGTGAAAAACTGTTTTTT. The chain links TRBV6-1 to TRBJ1-4; no clear D. V was trimmed by 2 bases and J by 7 bases, leaving 5 bases between them. The CDR3 contains 12 residues. The germline gives CDR1 MNHNS, CDR2 SASEGT.

This sequence joins TRBV3-1 (or the pseudogene TRBV3-2) and TRBJ2-7; D gene uncertain. Germline V gene data show CDR1 as LGHDT and CDR2 as YNNKEL (reference sequence). The CDR3 has 13 residues. V was cut by 2 bases and J by 3 bases, with 8 bases left in between. The CDR3 nucleotides read TGTGCCAGCAGCCAAAGTGTGGGCTACGAGCAGTACTTC. Its protein is CASSQSVGYEQYF.

V usage is TRBV7-2 and J usage is TRBJ2-2; tentatively, D is TRBD1 or TRBD2 (5 bases each). Trimming took off 5 bases at V and 0 bases at J, with 10 bases between the two ends. Per germline, CDR1 SGHTA and CDR2 FQGNSA. The CDR3 is 15 amino acids. CDR3 coding DNA: TGTGCCAGCAGCCAAGGGACGGCGAACACCGGGGAGCTGTTTTTT. Protein: CASSQGTANTGELFF.

The chain is built from TRBV27 and TRBJ1-2; no clear D gene. Trimming stripped 4 bases from V and 3 bases from J, with 12 bases between. The CDR3 covers 14 residues. CDR1 is MNHEY and CDR2 is SMNVEV in the germline V gene (reference sequence). In DNA form, the CDR3 reads TGTGCCAGCAGTTCTGGCGGGGTGGACTATGGCTACACCTTC. As protein: CASSSGGVDYGYTF.

This chain connects TRBV30 to TRBJ1-5; D is uncertain. The germline V gene encodes CDR1 GTSNPN and CDR2 SVGIG (reference sequence). V shed 1 base and J shed 6 bases, with 10 bases lying between them. The CDR3 spans 13 residues. CDR3 sequence reads: CAWSEEGGQPQHF. CDR3 nucleotide sequence: TGTGCCTGGAGTGAAGAAGGAGGTCAGCCCCAGCATTTT.

V gene TRBV4-3 combines with J gene TRBJ2-7; D gene uncertain. This CDR3 has 15 residues. The V and J ends lost 4 bases and 3 bases respectively, with 16 bases between them. Germline CDR1 is LGHNA and CDR2 is YSLEER. The CDR3 loop is CASSRTLGEVYEQYF. The CDR3 DNA reads TGCGCCAGCAGCCGGACCTTAGGAGAGGTCTACGAGCAGTACTTC.

In its sample, this clone was seen once. The chain is built from TRBV3-1 (or the pseudogene TRBV3-2) and TRBJ1-2; TRBD1 matches at 8 bases. CDR3 size: 17 residues. Germline CDR1 reads LGHDT; CDR2 reads YNNKEL (reference sequence). Trimming removed 2 bases from V and 4 bases from J; junction bases left unmatched: 12. This CDR3 reads CASSQPSRGPGGYGYTF. As DNA, the CDR3 is TGTGCCAGCAGCCAACCCTCCAGGGGGCCAGGAGGCTATGGCTACACCTTC.

The chain is built from TRBV20-1 and TRBJ2-5; no clear D gene. This CDR3 is built from 11 residues. The V gene's germline CDR1 is DFQATT and CDR2 SNEGSKA (reference sequence). CDR3 DNA sequence: TGCAGCCTAAGTGCGGAAGAGACCCAGTACTTC. It codes for CSLSAEETQYF.

This rearrangement joins TRBV7-9 to TRBJ1-1; 9 nucleotides align to TRBD1. This CDR3 is 13 amino acids long. Germline values: CDR1 SEHNR, CDR2 FQNEAQ (reference sequence). V was clipped by 3 bases and J by 5 bases; unmatched bases: 1. The CDR3 region is CASSFGTGTEAFF. CDR3 DNA: TGTGCCAGCAGCTTCGGGACAGGGACTGAAGCTTTCTTT.

This chain links TRBV7-8 with TRBJ1-2, with D uncertain. Trimming pared 5 bases from V and 8 bases from J, leaving 21 bases between. This CDR3 is built from 15 residues. CDR1 is SGHVS, CDR2 FQNEAQ, per germline. CDR3 bases: TGTGCCAGCAGCCAGCCCCGGGCAGGAAAAGAGGGCTACACCTTC. Translated, it gives CASSQPRAGKEGYTF.